The 11 T cell receptor beta chains below come from one sample, sequenced in a study of blood T cell repertoires in COVID-19. Generated by immunoSEQ multiplex PCR, the TCRdb table keeps only in-frame clones and is missing some. There are 150,000 or so clones in the sample; roughly four fifths occur only once, and about 15% lies in the top ten. The sample was peripheral blood. All receptors come from a human donor with acute or convalescent COVID-19. The donor label of this sample is uncertain.

The chain recombines TRBV6-5 with TRBJ1-2, with 7 bases aligning to TRBD1. Trimming removed 6 bases from V and 0 bases from J; junction bases left unmatched: 7. The CDR3 is 15 residues long. CDR1 and CDR2 from the germline V gene are MNHEY and SVGAGI. The CDR3 loop reads CASSSGTAPNYGYTF. The CDR3 DNA reads TGTGCCAGCAGCTCCGGGACAGCTCCTAACTATGGCTACACCTTC.

The genes are TRBV10-3 and TRBJ1-5, with 8 nucleotides matching TRBD1. The CDR3 runs 13 residues. V was clipped by 10 bases and J by 3 bases; unmatched bases: 5. The germline V gene has CDR1 ENHRY and CDR2 SYGVKD. This chain's CDR3 is CATRQGPNQPQHF. The CDR3 nucleotides read TGTGCCACACGACAGGGGCCCAATCAGCCCCAGCATTTT.

The chain links TRBV6-2 or TRBV6-3 to TRBJ2-7; maybe TRBD1 (6 bases). V lost 5 bases and J 6 bases, leaving 20 bases between the germline ends. The CDR3 consists of 15 residues. Germline CDR1 is MNHEY and CDR2 is SVGEGT. The CDR3 spells CASSVPGTPSREQYF. The CDR3 region has the DNA TGTGCCAGCAGTGTCCCTGGGACACCCTCCCGCGAGCAGTACTTC.

The rearrangement uses TRBV5-1 and TRBJ1-1; D unclear. This CDR3 region has 14 residues. V shed 1 base and J shed 0 bases, with 7 bases lying between them. From germline, CDR1 is SGHRS and CDR2 YFSETQ. The CDR3 spells CASSLNQLNTEAFF. DNA of the CDR3: TGCGCCAGCAGCTTGAATCAGTTGAACACTGAAGCTTTCTTT. The variable domain in full, completed from reference TRBV5-1 and TRBJ1-1, reads KAGVTQTPRYLIKTRGQQVTLSCSPISGHRSVSWYQQTPGQGLQFLFEYFSETQRNKGNFPGRFSGRQFSNSRSEMNVSTLELGDSALYLCASSLNQLNTEAFFGQGTRLTVV.

This chain connects TRBV7-2 to TRBJ1-1; D is ambiguous. Germline V gene data show CDR1 as SGHTA and CDR2 as FQGNSA. This CDR3 comprises 15 residues. Trimming took 4 bases from V and 2 from J, leaving 14 bases between them. DNA of the CDR3: TGTGCCAGCAGCTCCGGGTCGAGTGGAAACACTGAAGCTTTCTTT. Its protein is CASSSGSSGNTEAFF.

This clone has more than one count but fewer than ten. The J gene is TRBJ2-1, the V gene TRBV30, with TRBD2 identical over 9 bases. Unmatched junction bases numbered 12, after V lost 0 bases and J lost 0 bases. The CDR3 length is 19 residues. Germline CDR1 is GTSNPN and CDR2 is SVGIG (reference sequence). Here the CDR3 reads CAWSVRPAGGFSSYNEQFF. CDR3 DNA: TGTGCCTGGAGTGTACGTCCAGCGGGGGGTTTCAGCTCCTACAATGAGCAGTTCTTC.

CDR3 residues: CASSQISGGPETQYF. The CDR3 nucleotides are TGTGCCAGCAGCCAAATTAGCGGGGGGCCTGAGACCCAGTACTTC. The V gene is TRBV3-1 (or the pseudogene TRBV3-2), the J gene TRBJ2-5; 10 nucleotides align to TRBD2. Germline V CDR1 and CDR2: LGHDT, YNNKEL (reference sequence). The CDR3 contains 15 residues. Germline trimming cut 2 bases from V and 5 bases from J; bases unmatched to any gene: 5.

The CDR3 here is CASSPTPREILAGTIYF. In DNA, the CDR3 is TGCGCCAGCAGCCCGACACCTCGGGAGATATTAGCGGGCACCATATATTTT. The chain has TRBV4-1 and TRBJ1-3, with no clear D. Germline lookup yields CDR1 MGHRA and CDR2 YSYEKL. V was clipped by 4 bases and J by 9 bases, with 25 bases between them. The CDR3 runs to 17 residues.

The J gene is TRBJ1-4, the V gene TRBV7-9, with TRBD1 matching over 9 bases. J was trimmed by 7 bases and V by 4 bases; bases with no gene match: 4. The CDR3 covers 14 residues. Per germline, CDR1 SEHNR and CDR2 FQNEAQ (reference sequence). CDR3 residues: CASSSGQGREKLFF. The CDR3 DNA reads as TGTGCCAGCAGCTCGGGACAGGGTCGTGAAAAACTGTTTTTT.

This clone was seen ten or more times. The J gene is TRBJ1-5, the V gene TRBV19; maybe TRBD1 (5 bases). This CDR3 region has 17 residues. V lost 0 bases, J lost 4 bases, and 16 bases lay in between. Germline CDR1 is LNHDA and CDR2 is SQIVND (reference sequence). The CDR3 protein is CASSIDRTRAQNQPQHF. The CDR3 DNA sequence: TGTGCCAGTAGTATAGATAGGACAAGGGCGCAAAATCAGCCCCAGCATTTT.

This rearrangement joins TRBV6-6 to TRBJ2-1, with 9 bases fitting TRBD2. Germline V CDR1 and CDR2: MNHNY, SVGAGI (reference sequence). V gave up 4 bases and J gave up 3 bases; unmatched junction bases: 4. CDR3 size: 15 residues. The CDR3 region is CASSLAGANYNEQFF. CDR3 DNA: TGTGCCAGCAGTTTAGCGGGGGCCAACTACAATGAGCAGTTCTTC.